The clone carrying this T cell receptor (beta chain) was counted ten times or more. Its target is unknown. This entry is derived from a study of human T cells and chemical hapten exposure. Background on the study: Throughout a study of 20 to 25 weeks, patients underwent weekly scalp administration of diphenylcyclopropenone doses. Findings of the study overall: With alopecia, donors may have immune responses unlike healthy people's.

Germline V CDR1 and CDR2: SGHVS, FQNEAQ. The CDR3 length is 16 residues. V lost 4 bases, J lost 0 bases, and 13 bases lay in between. TCRdb independently ran MiXCR on the RACE reads; one entry per CDR3 protein. The table includes around 60,000 distinct CDR3 sequences, approximately 7% detected once. This sample's time point: pre-sensitization, week 0. Treatment: therapeutic diphenylcyclopropenone sensitization with weekly scalp DPC. Whole blood, unfractionated, served as the material for total RNA extraction. The chain has TRBV7-8 and TRBJ1-3; no firm D call. This TCR was recovered from a woman aged 25 to 45 with alopecia areata. Some clones in this sample may be carry-over from other donors' samples. Sequencing used whole blood, obtained in connection with sensitization to the hapten diphenylcyclopropenone (DPC). The CDR3 sequence: CASSSRRGSSGNTIYF. The DNA for the CDR3 is TGTGCCAGCAGCTCCCGCCGGGGAAGCTCTGGAAACACCATATATTTT.